This TCR beta chain was retrieved from a study of blood T cell repertoires in COVID-19. TCRdb's copy holds only in-frame clones and misses some; the assay was immunoSEQ multiplex PCR. Among under 50,000 clones listed, about 89% were seen once. The CDR3 length is 18 residues. This rearrangement joins TRBV21-1 to TRBJ2-2; the table's D gene call, TRBD1, was not cross checked with the DNA. TRBV21-1 represents a pseudogene. The sequenced sample consisted of peripheral blood. This clonotype originated in a man in his 70s with active COVID-19. The CDR3 coding sequence is TGTGCCAGCAGCAAAGGGAACCGGGACAGAGATAACACCGGGGAGCTGTTTTTT. Translated: CASSKGNRDRDNTGELFF.